This TCR beta chain was sequenced during a study of monozygotic twins with inflammatory bowel disease. Comment on this clonotype: Its antigen is unknown.

Study findings and constraints: Varied immunosuppressive treatments among patients may have increased repertoire variability. Possibly reflecting limited power, no difference in repertoire similarity was found between concordant and discordant twins. Clonotype sharing was lower in IBD patients than healthy twins, most markedly with disease activity.

Reprocessing the 5' RACE reads, TCRdb reports a single entry for every CDR3 protein and omits DNA. The sample has just under 45,000 distinct CDR3 sequences; the top ten hold about 5%. CDR1 is SGHNT and CDR2 is YYREEE in the germline V gene (reference sequence). CDR3 length: 14 residues. This chain joins TRBV5-4 and TRBJ2-3. Input material: blood. This receptor was identified in a human donor with ulcerative colitis or Crohn's disease, or a healthy co-twin of an affected twin (not recorded which). CDR3 sequence reads: CASSRRQGTDTQYF.